Below, 2 T cell receptor beta chains from the same sample are listed, as sequenced in a study of T cell responses to AZD1222 COVID-19 vaccine. Generated by immunoSEQ multiplex PCR, the TCRdb table keeps only in-frame clones and is missing some. The sample holds some 94,000 clones, more than 80% seen once. The material was peripheral blood, obtained on day 0 of AZD1222 vaccination. The receptor set was obtained from an adult in good health.

The V call is TRBV11-2, the J call TRBJ2-7; D remains ambiguous. CDR1 and CDR2 from the germline V gene are SGHAT and FQNNGV. This CDR3 is 16 amino acids long. Trimming shortened V by 5 bases and J by 0 bases, and 17 bases separated the two germline ends. In DNA form, the CDR3 reads TGTGCCAGCAGCCCTGGGCCGGGCGAGAGCTCCTACGAGCAGTACTTC. Amino acids: CASSPGPGESSYEQYF.

V gene TRBV3-1 (or the pseudogene TRBV3-2) combines with J gene TRBJ2-7, with D unclear. The germline V gene encodes CDR1 LGHDT and CDR2 YNNKEL (reference sequence). The V and J ends lost 1 base and 3 bases respectively, with 16 bases between them. This CDR3 spans 16 amino acids. The CDR3: CASSQVVNDVNYEQYF. Written as DNA, the CDR3 is TGTGCCAGCAGCCAAGTTGTAAACGACGTCAACTACGAGCAGTACTTC.